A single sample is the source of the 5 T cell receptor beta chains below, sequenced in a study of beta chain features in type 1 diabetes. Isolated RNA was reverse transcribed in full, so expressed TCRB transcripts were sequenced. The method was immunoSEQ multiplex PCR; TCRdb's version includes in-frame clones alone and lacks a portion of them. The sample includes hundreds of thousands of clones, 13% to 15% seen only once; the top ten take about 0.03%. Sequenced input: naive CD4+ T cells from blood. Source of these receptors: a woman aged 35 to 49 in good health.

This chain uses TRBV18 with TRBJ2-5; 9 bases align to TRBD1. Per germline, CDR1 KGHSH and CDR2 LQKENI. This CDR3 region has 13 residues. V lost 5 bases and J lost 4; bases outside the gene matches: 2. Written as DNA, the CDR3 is TGTGCCAGCTCAGGGGGACAGGGAGAGACCCAGTACTTC. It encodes CASSGGQGETQYF.

The CDR3 DNA follows: TGCGCCAGCAGCCAGTTAGCTTCAATGGGCTATGGCTACACCTTC. Amino acid sequence: CASSQLASMGYGYTF. The V call is TRBV4-3, the J call TRBJ1-2; no clear D. This CDR3 has 15 residues. With 3 bases removed from V and 4 bases from J, the gap between germline ends came to 15 bases. Looked up from germline, CDR1 is LGHNA and CDR2 is YSLEER.

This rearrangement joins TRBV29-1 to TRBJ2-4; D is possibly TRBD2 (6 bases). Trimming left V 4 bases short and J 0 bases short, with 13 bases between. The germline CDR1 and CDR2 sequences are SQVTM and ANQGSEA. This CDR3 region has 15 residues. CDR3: CSVVGGMLAKNIQYF. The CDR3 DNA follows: TGCAGCGTTGTCGGGGGTATGCTAGCCAAAAACATTCAGTACTTC.

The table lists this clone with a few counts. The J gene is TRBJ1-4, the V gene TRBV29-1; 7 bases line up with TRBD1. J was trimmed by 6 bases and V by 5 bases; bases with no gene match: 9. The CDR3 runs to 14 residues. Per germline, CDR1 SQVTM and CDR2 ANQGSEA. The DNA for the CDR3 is TGCAGCGTTCACGCGACAGGGCAGGATGAAAAACTGTTTTTT. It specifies CSVHATGQDEKLFF.

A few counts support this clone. The CDR3 is CASSGAGGPGDTQYF. CDR3 DNA: TGTGCCAGCAGCGGGGCGGGGGGCCCGGGGGATACGCAGTATTTT. This chain joins TRBV9 and TRBJ2-3, with 8 bases matching TRBD2. From germline, CDR1 is SGDLS and CDR2 YYNGEE. The CDR3 is made up of 15 amino acids. Trimming took 3 bases from V and 6 from J; bases not matched to a gene: 9.